The entry below gives a single TCR beta chain sequence along with its context. Trimming removed 0 bases from V and 0 bases from J, with 10 bases in between. Germline V gives CDR1 SGHDT, CDR2 YYEEEE. CDR3 length: 16 amino acids. The sample is drawn from a study of blood T cell repertoires in COVID-19. Study information: Collection of acute and convalescent COVID-19 samples took place in the United States, Italy and Spain.

Seattle researchers signed up patients amid active infection and tracked them longitudinally. In the original processing: Using reference gene primer amplification, nucleated cell counts were estimated. The repertoire was sequenced with immunoSEQ multiplex PCR; TCRdb's copy has only in-frame clones and lacks some. V and J calls and clone size are as listed in that table; D and trimming were resolved from the DNA. Of over 400,000 clones listed, about 88% were seen once; the top ten hold 7.5% to 9%. V and J are TRBV5-6 and TRBJ1-3, with D maybe TRBD1 (6 bases). The sequencing sample was made of peripheral blood. The source is a woman aged 50 to 60 with COVID-19, enrolled during active disease. CDR3 in DNA: TGTGCCAGCAGCTTGGTTCCAGGGGCCTCTGGAAACACCATATATTTT. Residues: CASSLVPGASGNTIYF. Drawing the rest from reference TRBV5-6 and TRBJ1-3, the complete variable domain is DAGVTQSPTHLIKTRGQQVTLRCSPKSGHDTVSWYQQALGQGPQFIFQYYEEEERQRGNFPDRFSGHQFPNYSSELNVNALLLGDSALYLCASSLVPGASGNTIYFGEGSWLTVV.